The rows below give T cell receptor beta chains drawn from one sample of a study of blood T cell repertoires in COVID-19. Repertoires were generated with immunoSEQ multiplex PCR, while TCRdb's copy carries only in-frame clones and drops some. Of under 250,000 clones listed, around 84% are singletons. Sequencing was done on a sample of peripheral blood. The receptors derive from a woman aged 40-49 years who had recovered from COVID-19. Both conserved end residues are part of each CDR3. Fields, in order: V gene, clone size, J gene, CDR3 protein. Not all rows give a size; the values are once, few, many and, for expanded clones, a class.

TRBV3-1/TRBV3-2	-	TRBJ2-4	CASSPRLAGGPGNIQYF
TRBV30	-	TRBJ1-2	CACLGGEDYGYTF
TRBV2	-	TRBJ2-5	CASRAGEMETQYF
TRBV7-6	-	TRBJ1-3	CASSLGQERNTIYF
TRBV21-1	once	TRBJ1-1	CASSKAGGPRTEAFF
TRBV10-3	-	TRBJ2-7	CAISPTSGGYEQYF
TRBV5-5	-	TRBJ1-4	CASSLGVRGDNEKLFF
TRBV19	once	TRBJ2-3	CASSMARPPGRGRTDTQYF
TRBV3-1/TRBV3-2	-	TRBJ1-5	CASSQGRGNQPQHF
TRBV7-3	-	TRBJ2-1	CASTLAGGSNEQFF
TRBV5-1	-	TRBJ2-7	CASSPRGVEQYF
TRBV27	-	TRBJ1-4	CASRQNRGGEKLFF
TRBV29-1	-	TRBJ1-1	CSGGQGVFTEAFF
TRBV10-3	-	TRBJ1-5	CASQERSTSSLYQPQHF
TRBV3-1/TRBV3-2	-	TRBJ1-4	CASKFSRQGHNEKLFF
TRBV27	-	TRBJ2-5	CASSRTGPRETQYF
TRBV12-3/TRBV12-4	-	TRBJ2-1	CASTFGRGLRQFF
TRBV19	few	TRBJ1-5	CASSKPRGQSNQPQHF
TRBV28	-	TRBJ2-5	CASSLWGDTQETQYF